The present T cell receptor beta chain was sequenced within a study of T cell responses to AZD1222 COVID-19 vaccine. Produced via immunoSEQ multiplex PCR; TCRdb's table is partial and in-frame only. The sample carries over 95,000 clones, around 89% recorded once. This CDR3 region has 14 residues. This rearrangement joins TRBV21-1 to TRBJ1-6; TRBD1 is taken as the D call from the table, unchecked against the DNA. TRBV21-1 is annotated as a pseudogene. The input for sequencing was peripheral blood, taken on day 0 of AZD1222 vaccination. The TCR comes from an adult in good health. CDR3 region: CASSQGTYNSPLHF. The CDR3 coding sequence is TGTGCCAGCAGCCAGGGGACGTATAATTCACCCCTCCACTTT.